This TCR beta chain was sequenced in a study of T cells after posttransplantation cyclophosphamide. The study's findings and limits: Skin or GI-infiltrating T cells shared few TRB sequences with blood. Recipient CMV seropositivity and CMV reactivation strongly tracked TRB clonality.

Concerning this clone: Its antigen is unidentified.

Profiling relied on immunoSEQ multiplex PCR, and the TCRdb table lists in-frame clones only, not all of them. The repertoire holds around 30,000 clones, roughly 90% seen once, with around 3.5% in the top ten. Germline-derived CDR1 and CDR2 are MNHNS and SASEGT. V lost 0 bases to trimming and J lost 6 bases, with 12 bases between them. This CDR3 is 15 amino acids long. The chain recombines TRBV6-1 with TRBJ2-1; the D gene is possibly TRBD2 (6 bases). Sequencing was done on a sample of PBMCs. The receptor's source is a man aged 45-60 years. CDR3 sequence: CASSEAPGLLNEQFF. The CDR3 region has the DNA TGTGCCAGCAGTGAAGCGCCCGGACTACTCAATGAGCAGTTCTTC.